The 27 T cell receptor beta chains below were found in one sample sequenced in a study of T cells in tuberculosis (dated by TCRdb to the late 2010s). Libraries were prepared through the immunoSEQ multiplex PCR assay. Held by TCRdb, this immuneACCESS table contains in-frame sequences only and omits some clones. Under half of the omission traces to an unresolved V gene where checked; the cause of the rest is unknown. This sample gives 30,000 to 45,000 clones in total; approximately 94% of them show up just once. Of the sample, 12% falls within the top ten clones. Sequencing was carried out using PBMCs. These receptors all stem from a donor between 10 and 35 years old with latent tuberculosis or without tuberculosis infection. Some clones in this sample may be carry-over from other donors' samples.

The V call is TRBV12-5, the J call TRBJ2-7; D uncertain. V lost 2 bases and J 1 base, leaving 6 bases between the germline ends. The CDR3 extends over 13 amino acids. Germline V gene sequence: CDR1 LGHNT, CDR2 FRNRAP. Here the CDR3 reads CASGLSTSYEQYF. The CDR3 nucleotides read TGTGCTAGTGGTTTGTCAACATCCTACGAGCAGTACTTC.

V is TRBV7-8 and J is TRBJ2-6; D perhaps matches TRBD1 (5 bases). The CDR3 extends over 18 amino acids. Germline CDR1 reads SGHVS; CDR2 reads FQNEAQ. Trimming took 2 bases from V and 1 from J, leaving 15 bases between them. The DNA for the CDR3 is TGTGCCAGCAGCTTACTCAACCAGGGTATTTCTGGGGCCAACGTCCTGACTTTC. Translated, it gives CASSLLNQGISGANVLTF.

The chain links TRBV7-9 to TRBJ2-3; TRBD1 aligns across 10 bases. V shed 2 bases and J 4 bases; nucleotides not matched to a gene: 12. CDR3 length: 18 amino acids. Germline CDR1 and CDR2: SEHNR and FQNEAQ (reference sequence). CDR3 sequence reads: CASSLIVWGQGSSDTQYF. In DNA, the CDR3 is TGTGCCAGCAGCTTAATTGTCTGGGGACAGGGGAGCTCAGATACGCAGTATTTT.

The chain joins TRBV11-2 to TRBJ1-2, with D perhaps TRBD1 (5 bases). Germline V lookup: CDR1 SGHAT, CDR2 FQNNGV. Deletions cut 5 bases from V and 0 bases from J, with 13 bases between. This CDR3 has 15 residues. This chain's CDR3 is CASSNTGLTNYGYTF. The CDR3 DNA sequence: TGTGCCAGCAGCAATACAGGATTAACTAACTATGGCTACACCTTC.

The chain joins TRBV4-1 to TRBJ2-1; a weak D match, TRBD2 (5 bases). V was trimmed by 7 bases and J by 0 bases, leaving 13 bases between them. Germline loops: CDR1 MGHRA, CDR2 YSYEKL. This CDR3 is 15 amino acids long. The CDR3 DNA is TGCGCCAGCACAAGGACTGCGAGCTCCTACAATGAGCAGTTCTTC. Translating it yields CASTRTASSYNEQFF.

This CDR3 reads CASSRGTGGMNYGYTF. The DNA for the CDR3 is TGTGCCAGCAGCCGCGGGACAGGGGGAATGAACTATGGCTACACCTTC. The rearrangement joins TRBV14 to TRBJ1-2, with 11 bases aligning to TRBD1. This CDR3 has 16 amino acids. After removal of 4 bases from V and 2 bases from J, the junction contained 6 bases not matched to a gene. CDR1 and CDR2 (germline): SGHDN, FVKESK.

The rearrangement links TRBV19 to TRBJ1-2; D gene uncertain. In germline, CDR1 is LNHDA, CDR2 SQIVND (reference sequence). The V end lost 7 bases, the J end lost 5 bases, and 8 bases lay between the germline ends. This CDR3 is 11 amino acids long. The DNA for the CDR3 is TGTGCCAGTAAGGCCGGGTATGGCTACACCTTC. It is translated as CASKAGYGYTF.

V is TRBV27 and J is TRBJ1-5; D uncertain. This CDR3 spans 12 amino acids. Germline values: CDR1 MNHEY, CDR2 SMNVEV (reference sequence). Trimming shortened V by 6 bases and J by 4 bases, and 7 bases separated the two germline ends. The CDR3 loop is CASSQLNQPQHF. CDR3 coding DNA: TGTGCCAGCAGCCAACTAAATCAGCCCCAGCATTTT.

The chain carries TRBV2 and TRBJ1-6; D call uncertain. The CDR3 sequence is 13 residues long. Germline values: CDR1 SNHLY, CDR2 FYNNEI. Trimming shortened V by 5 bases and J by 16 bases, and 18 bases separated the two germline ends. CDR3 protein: CASSISRVQPLHF. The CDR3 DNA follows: TGTGCCAGCAGTATTTCGAGGGTCCAGCCTCTCCACTTT.

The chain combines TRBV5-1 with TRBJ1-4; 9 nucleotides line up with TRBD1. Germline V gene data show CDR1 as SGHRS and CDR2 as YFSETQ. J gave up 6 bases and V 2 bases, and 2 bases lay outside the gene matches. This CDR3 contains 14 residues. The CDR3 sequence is CASSLGQGHEKLFF. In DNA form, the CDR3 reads TGCGCCAGCAGCTTAGGACAGGGGCATGAAAAACTGTTTTTT.

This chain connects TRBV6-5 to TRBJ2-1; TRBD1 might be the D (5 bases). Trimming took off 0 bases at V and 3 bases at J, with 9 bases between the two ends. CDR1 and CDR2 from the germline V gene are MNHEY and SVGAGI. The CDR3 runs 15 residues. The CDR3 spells CASSYSQGNYNEQFF. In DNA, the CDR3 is TGTGCCAGCAGTTACTCCCAGGGTAACTACAATGAGCAGTTCTTC.

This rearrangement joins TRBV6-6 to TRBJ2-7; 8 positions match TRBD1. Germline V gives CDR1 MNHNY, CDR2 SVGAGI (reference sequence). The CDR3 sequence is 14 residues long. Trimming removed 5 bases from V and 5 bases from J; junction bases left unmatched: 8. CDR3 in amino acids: CASSKDRDDHEQYV. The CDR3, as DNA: TGTGCCAGCAGTAAGGACAGGGACGACCACGAGCAGTACGTC.

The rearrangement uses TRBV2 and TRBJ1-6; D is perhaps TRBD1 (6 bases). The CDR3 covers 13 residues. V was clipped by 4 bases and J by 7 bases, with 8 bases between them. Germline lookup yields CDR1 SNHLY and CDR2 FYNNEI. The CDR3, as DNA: TGTGCCAGCAGTGGACAGGAGAATTCACCCCTCCACTTT. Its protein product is CASSGQENSPLHF. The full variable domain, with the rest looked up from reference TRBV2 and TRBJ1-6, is EPEVTQTPSHQVTQMGQEVILRCVPISNHLYFYWYRQILGQKVEFLVSFYNNEISEKSEIFDDQFSVERPDGSNFTLKIRSTKLEDSAMYFCASSGQENSPLHFGNGTRLTVT.

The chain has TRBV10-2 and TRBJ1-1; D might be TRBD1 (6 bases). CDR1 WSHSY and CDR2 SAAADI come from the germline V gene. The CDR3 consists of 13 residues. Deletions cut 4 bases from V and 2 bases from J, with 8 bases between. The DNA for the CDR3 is TGCGCCAGCAGTGGACAGGCAAACACTGAAGCTTTCTTT. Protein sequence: CASSGQANTEAFF.

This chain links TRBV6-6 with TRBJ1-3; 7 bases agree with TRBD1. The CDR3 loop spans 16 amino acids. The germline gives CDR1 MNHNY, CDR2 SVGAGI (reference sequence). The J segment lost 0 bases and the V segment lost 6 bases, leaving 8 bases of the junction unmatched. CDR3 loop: CASSRTGVSSGNTIYF. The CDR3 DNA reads TGTGCCAGCAGCCGCACAGGGGTTTCCTCTGGAAACACCATATATTTT.

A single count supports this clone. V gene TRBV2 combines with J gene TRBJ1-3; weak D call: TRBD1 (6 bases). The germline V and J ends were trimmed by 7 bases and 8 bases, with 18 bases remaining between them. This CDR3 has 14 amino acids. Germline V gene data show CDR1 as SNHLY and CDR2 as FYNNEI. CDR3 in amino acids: CASTRGLSVDTIYF. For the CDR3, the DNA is TGTGCCAGCACGCGGGGGCTCTCGGTGGACACCATATATTTT.

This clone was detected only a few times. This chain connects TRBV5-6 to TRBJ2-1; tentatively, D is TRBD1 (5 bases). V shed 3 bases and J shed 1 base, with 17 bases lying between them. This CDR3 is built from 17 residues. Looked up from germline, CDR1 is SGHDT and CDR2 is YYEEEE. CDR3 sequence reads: CASSSRMARVSYNEQFF. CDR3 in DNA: TGTGCCAGCAGCTCCAGGATGGCCAGGGTATCCTACAATGAGCAGTTCTTC.

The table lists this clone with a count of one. The CDR3 nucleotides are TGTGCCAGCGTTAGACAGCAGGACGAGCAGTACTTC. Amino acids: CASVRQQDEQYF. V is TRBV2 and J is TRBJ2-7; the D gene is possibly TRBD1 (5 bases). CDR1 and CDR2 from the germline V gene are SNHLY and FYNNEI. CDR3 length equals 12 residues. Between the trimmed V and J ends, which lost 8 bases and 5 bases, there was a span of 13 bases.

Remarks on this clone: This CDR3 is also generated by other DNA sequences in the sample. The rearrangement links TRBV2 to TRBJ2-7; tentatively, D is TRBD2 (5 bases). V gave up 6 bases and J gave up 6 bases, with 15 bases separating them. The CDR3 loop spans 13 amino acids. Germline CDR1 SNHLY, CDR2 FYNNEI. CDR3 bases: TGTGCCAGCAGCGAACCAGACGGGGTCGAGCAGTACGTC. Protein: CASSEPDGVEQYV.

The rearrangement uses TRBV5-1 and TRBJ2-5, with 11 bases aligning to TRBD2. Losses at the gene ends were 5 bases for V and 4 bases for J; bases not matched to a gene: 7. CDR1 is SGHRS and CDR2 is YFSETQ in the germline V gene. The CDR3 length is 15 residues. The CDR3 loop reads CASRSSGGAAETQYF. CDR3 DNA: TGCGCCAGCAGGAGTAGCGGGGGGGCCGCAGAGACCCAGTACTTC.

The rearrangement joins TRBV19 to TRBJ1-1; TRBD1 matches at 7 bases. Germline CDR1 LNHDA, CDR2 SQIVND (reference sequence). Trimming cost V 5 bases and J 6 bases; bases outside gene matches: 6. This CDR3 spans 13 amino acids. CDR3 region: CASSVIQGPEAFF. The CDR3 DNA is TGTGCCAGTAGTGTAATACAGGGGCCTGAAGCTTTCTTT.

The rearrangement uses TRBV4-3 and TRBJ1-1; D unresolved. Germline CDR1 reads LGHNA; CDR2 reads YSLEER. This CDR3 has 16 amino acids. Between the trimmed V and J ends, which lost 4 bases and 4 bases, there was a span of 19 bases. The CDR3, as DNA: TGCGCCAGCAGCCCGGGTGTAGAAAACCTGGCCACTGAAGCTTTCTTT. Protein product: CASSPGVENLATEAFF.

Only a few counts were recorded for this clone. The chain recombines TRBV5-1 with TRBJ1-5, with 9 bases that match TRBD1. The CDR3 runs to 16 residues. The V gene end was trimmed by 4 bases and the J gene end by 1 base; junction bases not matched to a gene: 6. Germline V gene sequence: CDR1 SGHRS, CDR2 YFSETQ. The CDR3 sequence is CASSPSGTGSNQPQHF. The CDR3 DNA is TGCGCCAGCAGCCCCTCCGGGACAGGGAGCAATCAGCCCCAGCATTTT.

The DNA for the CDR3 is TGCAGTGCTCCCAGACAGCTTGGCTACACCTTC. Encoded protein: CSAPRQLGYTF. This chain connects TRBV20-1 to TRBJ1-2; possible D gene TRBD1, 5 bases. The CDR3 loop spans 11 amino acids. Germline V lookup: CDR1 DFQATT, CDR2 SNEGSKA (reference sequence). The V and J ends lost 5 bases and 7 bases respectively, with 11 bases between them.

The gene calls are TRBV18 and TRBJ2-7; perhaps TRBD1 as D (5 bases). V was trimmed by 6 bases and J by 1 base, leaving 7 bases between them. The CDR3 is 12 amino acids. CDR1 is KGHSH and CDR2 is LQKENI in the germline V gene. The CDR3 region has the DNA TGTGCCAGCTCTAAGGGGTCCTACGAGCAGTACTTC. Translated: CASSKGSYEQYF.

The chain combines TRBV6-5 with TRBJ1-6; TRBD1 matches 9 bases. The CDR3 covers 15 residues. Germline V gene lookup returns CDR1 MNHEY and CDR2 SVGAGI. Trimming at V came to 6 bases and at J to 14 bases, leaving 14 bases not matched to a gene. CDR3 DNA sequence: TGTGCCAGCAGGATGACCAGGACAGGGGAAGGAGCCCTCCACTTT. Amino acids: CASRMTRTGEGALHF.

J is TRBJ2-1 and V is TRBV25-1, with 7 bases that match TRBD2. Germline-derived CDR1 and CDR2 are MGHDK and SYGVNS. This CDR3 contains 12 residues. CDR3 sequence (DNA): TGTGGAAGCGGGAATGCCCACAATGAGCAGTTCTTC. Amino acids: CGSGNAHNEQFF. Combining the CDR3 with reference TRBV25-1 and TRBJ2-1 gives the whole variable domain EADIYQTPRYLVIGTGKKITLECSQTMGHDKMYWYQQDPGMELHLIHYSYGVNSTEKGDLSSESTVSRIRTEHFPLTLESARPSHTSQYLCGSGNAHNEQFFGPGTRLTVL.